The rows below give T cell receptor beta chains drawn from one sample of a study of cytomegalovirus exposure and HLA in healthy donors. Measured with immunoSEQ multiplex PCR; TCRdb has only the in-frame clones, and not every one. The sample carries roughly 220,000 clones, around 83% recorded once. The sequencing sample was made of PBMCs. The receptors here all came from a woman aged 40 to 55 in good health and CMV-seronegative. Both conserved end residues are part of each CDR3. The order of the fields is J gene, clone size, V gene, D gene, CDR3 DNA, CDR3 protein. A D gene is named only where the DNA matches it firmly. A row's size may be missing; if present it is once, few, many or a size class.

J gene: TRBJ2-7; clone size: NA; V gene: TRBV18; D gene: TRBD2; CDR3 DNA: TGTGCCAGCTCACCACCCGGACTAGCGGGGAGCTCCTACGAGCAGTACTTC; CDR3 protein: CASSPPGLAGSSYEQYF
J gene: TRBJ1-2; clone size: NA; V gene: TRBV6-6; D gene: NA; CDR3 DNA: TGTGCCAGCAGAAAAACTACAGGGATTGATGGCTACACCTTC; CDR3 protein: CASRKTTGIDGYTF
J gene: TRBJ2-5; clone size: NA; V gene: TRBV5-1; D gene: NA; CDR3 DNA: TGCGCCAGCAGCTTGGCCGCGTCTACAGAGACCCAGTACTTC; CDR3 protein: CASSLAASTETQYF
J gene: TRBJ1-1; clone size: NA; V gene: TRBV6-1; D gene: TRBD1; CDR3 DNA: TGTGCCAGCAGTGAAGATGTCAGGGGGCGGCGTGGGTCTATGAACACTGAAGCTTTCTTT; CDR3 protein: CASSEDVRGRRGSMNTEAFF
J gene: TRBJ2-5; clone size: NA; V gene: TRBV2; D gene: NA; CDR3 DNA: TGTGCCAGCAACTACAGGGGTGGAGGGGAGACCCAGTACTTC; CDR3 protein: CASNYRGGGETQYF
J gene: TRBJ2-5; clone size: NA; V gene: TRBV2; D gene: NA; CDR3 DNA: TGTGCCAGCAGCAGCCTCGTGGGGGCGCAAGAGACCCAGTACTTC; CDR3 protein: CASSSLVGAQETQYF
J gene: TRBJ2-5; clone size: NA; V gene: TRBV12-5; D gene: NA; CDR3 DNA: TGTGCTAGTGGTTTGGGGGCAGGCCAAGAGACCCAGTACTTC; CDR3 protein: CASGLGAGQETQYF
J gene: TRBJ2-7; clone size: few; V gene: TRBV27; D gene: NA; CDR3 DNA: TGTGCCAGCAGTTTATCCCGACATAACTACGAGCAGTACTTC; CDR3 protein: CASSLSRHNYEQYF
J gene: TRBJ1-1; clone size: NA; V gene: TRBV29-1; D gene: NA; CDR3 DNA: TGCAGCGTCCGAGGGGGGGAGAACACTGAAGCTTTCTTT; CDR3 protein: CSVRGGENTEAFF
J gene: TRBJ1-4; clone size: once; V gene: TRBV9; D gene: NA; CDR3 DNA: TGTGCCAGCAGCGTGGGAGGGCTGGATGAAAAACTGTTTTTT; CDR3 protein: CASSVGGLDEKLFF
J gene: TRBJ1-4; clone size: few; V gene: TRBV28; D gene: NA; CDR3 DNA: TGTGCCAGCCGGGGGGGCCCCCTTTGGGAAAAACTGTTTTTT; CDR3 protein: CASRGGPLWEKLFF
J gene: TRBJ2-3; clone size: NA; V gene: TRBV5-1; D gene: TRBD2; CDR3 DNA: TGCGCCAGCAGCTTGGTAGGCGGGAGGCCTAGCACAGATACGCAGTATTTT; CDR3 protein: CASSLVGGRPSTDTQYF
J gene: TRBJ1-4; clone size: once; V gene: TRBV5-1; D gene: TRBD1; CDR3 DNA: TGCGCCAGCAGCTTGGGGCACGGACAGGGAGAGAAACTGTTTTTT; CDR3 protein: CASSLGHGQGEKLFF
J gene: TRBJ2-4; clone size: once; V gene: TRBV6-1; D gene: NA; CDR3 DNA: TGTGCCAGCAGTGACAGGAAAAACATTCAGTACTTC; CDR3 protein: CASSDRKNIQYF
J gene: TRBJ2-7; clone size: NA; V gene: TRBV1; D gene: NA; CDR3 DNA: TGCACCAGCAGCCAAGATGTATTTCTTGAGGGAAGTCTGAGGGACGAGCAGTACTTC; CDR3 protein: CTSSQDVFLEGSLRDEQYF
J gene: TRBJ1-5; clone size: NA; V gene: TRBV28; D gene: NA; CDR3 DNA: TGTGCCAGCAGTTTTCTGGGGGGAGGCAATCAGCCCCAGCATTTT; CDR3 protein: CASSFLGGGNQPQHF
J gene: TRBJ1-5; clone size: NA; V gene: TRBV4-1; D gene: TRBD1; CDR3 DNA: TGCGCCAGCAGCCAAGAGGGGACAGACAGCAATCAGCCCCAGCATTTT; CDR3 protein: CASSQEGTDSNQPQHF
J gene: TRBJ2-7; clone size: NA; V gene: TRBV7-2; D gene: TRBD2; CDR3 DNA: TGTGCCAGCAGCGACATAGCGGGAGGGCCCTACGAGCAGTACTTC; CDR3 protein: CASSDIAGGPYEQYF
J gene: TRBJ2-6; clone size: NA; V gene: TRBV15; D gene: NA; CDR3 DNA: TGTGCCACCAGCAGAGATCTGGACAGATCCAACGTCCTGACTTTC; CDR3 protein: CATSRDLDRSNVLTF
J gene: TRBJ2-7; clone size: NA; V gene: TRBV9; D gene: NA; CDR3 DNA: TGTGCCAGCAGCTATCGAATCAGGGTCCCCAGCCCCATTATCGACTACGAGCAGTACTTC; CDR3 protein: CASSYRIRVPSPIIDYEQYF
J gene: TRBJ2-1; clone size: once; V gene: TRBV28; D gene: TRBD1; CDR3 DNA: TGTGCCAGCAGTTTCTATGTACTCGGGACAGGGGCGCCTCTGACGGAGTTCTTC; CDR3 protein: CASSFYVLGTGAPLTEFF
J gene: TRBJ2-7; clone size: NA; V gene: TRBV19; D gene: NA; CDR3 DNA: TGTGCCAGTAGTATCACGGACACATCCTACGAGCAGTACTTC; CDR3 protein: CASSITDTSYEQYF
J gene: TRBJ2-1; clone size: NA; V gene: TRBV30; D gene: NA; CDR3 DNA: TGTGCCTGGAGTGGGCTAGATGAGCAGTTCTTC; CDR3 protein: CAWSGLDEQFF
J gene: TRBJ2-1; clone size: NA; V gene: TRBV6-6; D gene: TRBD2; CDR3 DNA: TGTGCCAGCAGTTCCACACTAGCGGGAGTGTTCAATGAGCAGTTCTTC; CDR3 protein: CASSSTLAGVFNEQFF
J gene: TRBJ2-7; clone size: NA; V gene: TRBV4-1; D gene: TRBD1; CDR3 DNA: TGCGCCAGCAGCCAAGTTTTTAGGGGGCCTGTCGAGCAGTACTTC; CDR3 protein: CASSQVFRGPVEQYF
J gene: TRBJ2-3; clone size: NA; V gene: TRBV10-1; D gene: TRBD2; CDR3 DNA: TGCGCCAGCAGTCACCTTACTAGCGGGCCTTCTCCATACACAGATACGCAGTATTTT; CDR3 protein: CASSHLTSGPSPYTDTQYF